The 10 T cell receptor beta chains listed next were all sequenced from one sample in a study of T cell responses to AZD1222 COVID-19 vaccine. Assay: immunoSEQ multiplex PCR; the TCRdb copy retains only in-frame clones and omits some. The sample has over 85,000 clones, about 95% seen once. The sequencing used peripheral blood, collected 28 days after the second AZD1222 dose. These TCRs come from an adult who received the AZD1222 COVID-19 vaccine.

The rearrangement links TRBV10-1 to TRBJ2-2; D is unclear. The CDR3 loop spans 14 amino acids. V dropped 6 bases and J dropped 4 bases, with 12 bases sitting between them. In germline, CDR1 is WNHNN, CDR2 SYGVQD (reference sequence). CDR3 nucleotides: TGCGCCAGCAGGGAAAACGGACGCACCGGGGAGCTGTTTTTT. Residues: CASRENGRTGELFF.

The gene calls are TRBV28 and TRBJ1-1; D is unresolved. Between the trimmed V and J ends, which lost 2 bases and 2 bases, there was a span of 6 bases. CDR3 size: 13 residues. The germline gives CDR1 MDHEN, CDR2 SYDVKM. CDR3 residues: CASSLNYNTEAFF. The CDR3 DNA follows: TGTGCCAGCAGTTTAAACTACAACACTGAAGCTTTCTTT. The full variable domain, in which reference TRBV28 and TRBJ1-1 provide the parts outside the CDR3, is DVKVTQSSRYLVKRTGEKVFLECVQDMDHENMFWYRQDPGLGLRLIYFSYDVKMKEKGDIPEGYSVSREKKERFSLILESASTNQTSMYLCASSLNYNTEAFFGQGTRLTVV.

V and J are TRBV5-1 and TRBJ1-1, with D possibly TRBD1 on 5 matching bases. Germline lookup yields CDR1 SGHRS and CDR2 YFSETQ. The CDR3 loop spans 13 amino acids. The V end lost 4 bases, the J end lost 4 bases, and 11 bases lay between the germline ends. In DNA, the CDR3 is TGCGCCAGCAGCGTAGGGACGGGCACTGAAGCTTTCTTT. This encodes CASSVGTGTEAFF. Complete variable domain (other parts from reference TRBV5-1 and TRBJ1-1): KAGVTQTPRYLIKTRGQQVTLSCSPISGHRSVSWYQQTPGQGLQFLFEYFSETQRNKGNFPGRFSGRQFSNSRSEMNVSTLELGDSALYLCASSVGTGTEAFFGQGTRLTVV.

The chain links TRBV30 to TRBJ1-6; D is unclear. Germline CDR1 and CDR2: GTSNPN and SVGIG (reference sequence). V shed 0 bases and J shed 8 bases, with 20 bases lying between them. The CDR3 is 17 residues long. The CDR3 DNA reads as TGTGCCTGGAGTGTACGAAGATTGTCTCGTCTGGATTCACCCCTCCACTTT. The encoded protein is CAWSVRRLSRLDSPLHF.

This clone was counted only a few times. The chain joins TRBV7-9 to TRBJ2-5; a weak D match, TRBD1 (6 bases). Germline CDR1 and CDR2: SEHNR and FQNEAQ (reference sequence). Trimming took 7 bases from V and 2 from J, leaving 11 bases between them. The CDR3 is 13 amino acids. The DNA for the CDR3 is TGTGCCAGCAACGGACAGCTTCAAGAGACCCAGTACTTC. As protein: CASNGQLQETQYF.

The rearrangement joins TRBV6-5 to TRBJ1-2; possible D gene TRBD1, 5 bases. Germline V gives CDR1 MNHEY, CDR2 SVGAGI. The CDR3 is made up of 13 amino acids. Trimming cost V 6 bases and J 4 bases, with 12 bases left between them. The CDR3 DNA reads as TGTGCCAGCAGCCGCGGGGGAATCTATGGCTACACCTTC. As protein: CASSRGGIYGYTF.

This clone was seen a handful of times. V and J are TRBV4-2 and TRBJ2-5; 8 bases align to TRBD2. Per the germline V gene, CDR1 is LGHNA and CDR2 is YNFKEQ. CDR3 length: 15 residues. With V trimmed by 0 bases and J by 1 base, 1 base remained unmatched. CDR3 sequence reads: CASSQDRGGQETQYF. The CDR3 DNA sequence: TGTGCCAGCAGCCAAGATCGGGGGGGCCAAGAGACCCAGTACTTC.

A single count supports this clone. The chain combines TRBV6-5 with TRBJ1-2; D not resolved. This CDR3 contains 15 residues. Germline-derived CDR1 and CDR2 are MNHEY and SVGAGI. Deletions cut 7 bases from V and 2 bases from J, with 17 bases between. This CDR3 is CASTSKHWVNYGYTF. In DNA, the CDR3 is TGTGCCAGCACCTCGAAGCATTGGGTAAACTATGGCTACACCTTC.

The chain links TRBV9 to TRBJ1-2; D is possibly TRBD1 (5 bases). V lost 3 bases, J lost 6 bases, and 18 bases lay in between. This CDR3 is 15 amino acids long. Germline CDR1 SGDLS, CDR2 YYNGEE. The DNA of the CDR3 is TGTGCCAGCAGCGCGGCCGGGACGGGGAACCATGGCTACACCTTC. Translation gives CASSAAGTGNHGYTF.

The J gene is TRBJ2-1, the V gene TRBV2, with TRBD2 identical over 10 bases. This CDR3 region has 15 residues. CDR1 and CDR2 (germline): SNHLY, FYNNEI. Unmatched junction bases numbered 8, after V lost 5 bases and J lost 7 bases. In DNA, the CDR3 is TGTGCCAGCAGTCAAGAAGCGGGAGGGGCGAATGAGCAGTTCTTC. Residues: CASSQEAGGANEQFF.